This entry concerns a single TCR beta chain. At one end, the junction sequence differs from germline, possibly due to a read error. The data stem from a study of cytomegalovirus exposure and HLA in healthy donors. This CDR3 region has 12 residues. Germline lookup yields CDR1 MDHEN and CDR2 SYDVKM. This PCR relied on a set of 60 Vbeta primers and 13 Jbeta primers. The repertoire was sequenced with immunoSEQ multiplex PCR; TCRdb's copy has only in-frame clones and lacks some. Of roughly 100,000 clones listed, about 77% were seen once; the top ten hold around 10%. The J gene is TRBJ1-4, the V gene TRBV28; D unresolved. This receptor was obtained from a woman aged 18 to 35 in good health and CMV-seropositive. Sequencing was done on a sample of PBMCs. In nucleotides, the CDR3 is TGTGCCAGCAGGACAACAAATGAAAAACTGTTTTTT. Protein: CASRTTNEKLFF.